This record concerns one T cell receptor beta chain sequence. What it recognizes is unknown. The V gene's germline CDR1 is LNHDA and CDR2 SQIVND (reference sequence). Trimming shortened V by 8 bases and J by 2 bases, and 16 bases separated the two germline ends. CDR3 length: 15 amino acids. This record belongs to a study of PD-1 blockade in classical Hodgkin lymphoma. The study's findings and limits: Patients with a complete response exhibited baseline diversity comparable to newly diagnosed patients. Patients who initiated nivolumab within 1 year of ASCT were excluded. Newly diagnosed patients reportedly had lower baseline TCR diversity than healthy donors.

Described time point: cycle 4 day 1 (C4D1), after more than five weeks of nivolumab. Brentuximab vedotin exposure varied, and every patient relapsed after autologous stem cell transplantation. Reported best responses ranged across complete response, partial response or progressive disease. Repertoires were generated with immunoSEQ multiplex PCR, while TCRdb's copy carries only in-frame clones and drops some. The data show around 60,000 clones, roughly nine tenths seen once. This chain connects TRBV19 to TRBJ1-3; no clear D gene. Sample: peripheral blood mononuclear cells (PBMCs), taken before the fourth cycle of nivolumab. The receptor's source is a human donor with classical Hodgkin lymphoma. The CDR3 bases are TGTGCCAGTTCCAGCCCAGGATCACCTGGAAACACCATATATTTT. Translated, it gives CASSSPGSPGNTIYF.